Listed below are T cell receptor beta chains from one sample, sequenced in a study of technical replicates of blood from a handful of donors. Produced via immunoSEQ multiplex PCR; TCRdb's table is partial and in-frame only. Of approximately 88,000 clones listed, 90% to 98% are singletons. Sequencing used T cells isolated from PBMCs. The receptors originated from a human donor in good health. Both conserved end residues are part of each CDR3. The order of the fields is V gene, D gene, J gene, clone size, CDR3 protein, CDR3 DNA. A D gene is named only where the DNA matches it firmly. Some rows mark clone size as missing; the rest say once, few, many or name a class of expanded clone.

>TRBV29-1|.|TRBJ2-7|.
CSVVGFYEQYF
TGCAGCGTTGTTGGCTTCTACGAGCAGTACTTC
>TRBV19|TRBD1|TRBJ1-2|.
CASSPLNAGTGNGYTF
TGTGCCAGTAGTCCCCTTAACGCCGGGACAGGTAATGGCTACACCTTC
>TRBV7-6|TRBD2|TRBJ2-2|.
CASSPSGTYTGELFF
TGTGCCAGCAGCCCAAGCGGGACTTACACCGGGGAGCTGTTTTTT
>TRBV12-5|.|TRBJ1-5|.
CASAETGGQPQHF
TGTGCTAGCGCCGAAACGGGGGGTCAGCCCCAGCATTTT
>TRBV29-1|.|TRBJ2-7|.
CSVGSGVTYEQYF
TGCAGCGTTGGGTCCGGGGTTACCTACGAGCAGTACTTC
>TRBV27|TRBD2|TRBJ2-2|.
CASSIREALGNTGELFF
TGTGCCAGCAGTATTCGGGAGGCCCTAGGAAACACCGGGGAGCTGTTTTTT
>TRBV5-1|.|TRBJ1-4|once
CASSTDSNEKLFF
TGCGCCAGCAGCACGGACAGTAATGAAAAACTGTTTTTT
>TRBV13|TRBD1|TRBJ1-4|.
CASSLPGGGEKLFF
TGTGCCAGCAGCTTACCAGGGGGCGGTGAAAAACTGTTTTTT
>TRBV9|TRBD2|TRBJ2-2|.
CASSSRLAAYTGELFF
TGTGCCAGCAGCTCCAGACTAGCGGCTTACACCGGGGAGCTGTTTTTT
>TRBV6-1|.|TRBJ2-3|.
CASSHFLTDTQYF
TGTGCCAGCAGCCACTTCCTCACAGATACGCAGTATTTT
>TRBV5-1|.|TRBJ2-7|.
CASSSDGSNTGGEYF
TGCGCCAGCAGCTCGGATGGCTCCAATACAGGGGGGGAGTACTTC
>TRBV9|.|TRBJ1-2|.
CASSGGGGYTF
TGTGCCAGCAGCGGGGGGGGCGGCTACACCTTC
>TRBV10-2|TRBD1|TRBJ1-1|.
CASRRTGETEAFF
TGCGCCAGCAGACGGACAGGGGAGACTGAAGCTTTCTTT
>TRBV15|.|TRBJ2-7|.
CATSRDLNYEQYF
TGTGCCACCAGCAGAGACTTAAACTACGAGCAGTACTTC
>TRBV7-2|TRBD1|TRBJ1-1|.
CASSLGQQNTEAFF
TGTGCCAGCAGTTTGGGACAGCAGAACACTGAAGCTTTCTTT
>TRBV10-3|TRBD1|TRBJ1-2|.
CAINPGQEIYGYTF
TGTGCCATCAACCCGGGACAGGAAATCTATGGCTACACCTTC
>TRBV10-3|TRBD2|TRBJ2-3|.
CAITRRYWGGSTDTQYF
TGTGCCATCACAAGAAGGTACTGGGGGGGGAGCACAGATACGCAGTATTTT
>TRBV28|.|TRBJ1-5|.
CASSLKISANQPQHF
TGTGCCAGCAGTTTAAAAATCAGCGCTAATCAGCCCCAGCATTTT
>TRBV6-5|TRBD1|TRBJ2-7|.
CASSYSTGGTYEQYF
TGTGCCAGCAGTTACTCGACAGGGGGCACTTACGAGCAGTACTTC
>TRBV7-8|.|TRBJ1-3|.
CASSKAGATSSGNTIYF
TGTGCCAGCAGCAAGGCAGGGGCTACCTCCTCTGGAAACACCATATATTTT
>TRBV6-1|.|TRBJ1-1|.
CASSEIDQAYTEAFF
TGTGCCAGCAGTGAAATCGATCAAGCGTACACTGAAGCTTTCTTT
>TRBV25-1|.|TRBJ1-2|once
CASSGAGVPQIDGYTF
TGTGCCAGCAGTGGTGCGGGGGTTCCGCAAATAGATGGCTACACCTTC
>TRBV5-1|TRBD1|TRBJ2-5|.
CASSPDRIQETQYF
TGCGCCAGCAGCCCGGACAGGATCCAAGAGACCCAGTACTTC
>TRBV5-5|.|TRBJ1-4|.
CASSFKGTLDLATNEKLFF
TGTGCCAGCAGCTTTAAAGGGACACTCGACCTTGCAACTAATGAAAAACTGTTTTTT
>TRBV6-1|TRBD1|TRBJ2-7|.
CASSRDRTYEQYF
TGTGCCAGCAGCCGGGACAGAACCTACGAGCAGTACTTC
>TRBV19|TRBD2|TRBJ2-7|.
CASSIQTSGLAYEQYF
TGTGCCAGTAGTATCCAGACTAGCGGATTAGCCTACGAGCAGTACTTC
>TRBV19|.|TRBJ2-1|few
CATENPLSYNEQFF
TGTGCCACTGAGAACCCTCTATCCTACAATGAGCAGTTCTTC
>TRBV2|.|TRBJ2-3|.
CASNRISTDTQYF
TGTGCCAGCAACAGGATTAGCACAGATACGCAGTATTTT
>TRBV4-3|TRBD2|TRBJ2-7|.
CASSQDITLAGIYEQYF
TGCGCCAGCAGCCAAGATATCACGCTAGCGGGAATTTACGAGCAGTACTTC